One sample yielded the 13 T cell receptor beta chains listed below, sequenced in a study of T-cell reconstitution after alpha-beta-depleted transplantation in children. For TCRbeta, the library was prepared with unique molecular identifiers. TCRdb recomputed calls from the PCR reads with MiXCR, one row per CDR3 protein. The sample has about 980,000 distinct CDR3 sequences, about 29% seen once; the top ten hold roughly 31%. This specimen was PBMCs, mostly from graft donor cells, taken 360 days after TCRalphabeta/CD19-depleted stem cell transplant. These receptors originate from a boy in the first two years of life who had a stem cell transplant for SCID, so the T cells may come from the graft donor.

CDR3 protein: CASSEGGTGADEQYF. The CDR3 DNA is TGTGCCAGCAGTGAAGGCGGGACAGGGGCGGACGAGCAGTACTTC. The chain joins TRBV12-3 or TRBV12-4 to TRBJ2-7, with 10 bases aligning to TRBD1. The CDR3 extends over 15 amino acids. Trimming took 5 bases from V and 5 from J; bases not matched to a gene: 9.

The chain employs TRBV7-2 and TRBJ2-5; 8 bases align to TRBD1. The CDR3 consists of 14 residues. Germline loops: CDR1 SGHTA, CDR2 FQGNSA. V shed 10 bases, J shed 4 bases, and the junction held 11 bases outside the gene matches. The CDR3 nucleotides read TGTGCCAATACCGGACAGGGTCAGCGAGAGACCCAGTACTTC. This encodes CANTGQGQRETQYF.

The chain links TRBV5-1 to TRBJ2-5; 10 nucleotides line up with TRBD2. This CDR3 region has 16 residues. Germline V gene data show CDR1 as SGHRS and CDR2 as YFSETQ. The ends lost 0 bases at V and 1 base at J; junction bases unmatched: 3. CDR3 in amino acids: CASSLASSGGQETQYF. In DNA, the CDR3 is TGCGCCAGCAGCTTGGCCTCTAGCGGGGGCCAAGAGACCCAGTACTTC.

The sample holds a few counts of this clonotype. The CDR3 DNA reads TGTGCCAGTAGTATGGCCAATGAGCAGTTCTTC. This gives the protein CASSMANEQFF. The V gene is TRBV19, the J gene TRBJ2-1, with unresolved D. This CDR3 contains 11 residues. Per the germline V gene, CDR1 is LNHDA and CDR2 is SQIVND (reference sequence). Trimming pared 3 bases from V and 6 bases from J, leaving 3 bases between.

CDR3 residues: CSVEEMARGGLAKNIQYF. Here the CDR3 DNA reads TGCAGCGTTGAAGAAATGGCCAGGGGGGGCCTAGCCAAAAACATTCAGTACTTC. This chain uses TRBV29-1 with TRBJ2-4, with D perhaps assigned TRBD1 or TRBD2 (7 bases each). This CDR3 region has 18 residues. CDR1 and CDR2 (germline): SQVTM, ANQGSEA. Trimming cost V 0 bases and J 0 bases, with 18 bases left between them.

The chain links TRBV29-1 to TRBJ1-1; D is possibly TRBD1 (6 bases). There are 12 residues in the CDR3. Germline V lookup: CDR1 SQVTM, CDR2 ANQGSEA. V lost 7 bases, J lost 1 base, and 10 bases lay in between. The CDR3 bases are TGCAGCGCTAAGGGACAGAACACTGAAGCTTTCTTT. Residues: CSAKGQNTEAFF.

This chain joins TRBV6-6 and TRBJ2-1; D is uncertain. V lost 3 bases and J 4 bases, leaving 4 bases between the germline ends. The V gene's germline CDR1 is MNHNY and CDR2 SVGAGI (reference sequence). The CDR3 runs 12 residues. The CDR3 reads CASSYAYNEQFF. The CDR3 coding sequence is TGTGCCAGCAGTTATGCTTACAATGAGCAGTTCTTC.

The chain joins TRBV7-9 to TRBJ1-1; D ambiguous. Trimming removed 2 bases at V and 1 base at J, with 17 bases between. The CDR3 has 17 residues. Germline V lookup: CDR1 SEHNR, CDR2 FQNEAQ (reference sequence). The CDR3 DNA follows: TGTGCCAGCAGCTTACTTCCGTCGGTGGCAGCGAACACTGAAGCTTTCTTT. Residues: CASSLLPSVAANTEAFF.

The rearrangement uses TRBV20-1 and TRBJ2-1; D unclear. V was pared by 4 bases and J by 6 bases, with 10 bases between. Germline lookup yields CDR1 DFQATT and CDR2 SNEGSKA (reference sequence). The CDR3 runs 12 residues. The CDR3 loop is CSAKPFANEQFF. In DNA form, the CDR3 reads TGCAGTGCTAAACCATTCGCCAATGAGCAGTTCTTC.

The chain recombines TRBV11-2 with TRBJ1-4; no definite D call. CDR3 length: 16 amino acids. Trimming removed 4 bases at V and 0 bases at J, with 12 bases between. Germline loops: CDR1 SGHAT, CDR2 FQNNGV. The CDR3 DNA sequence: TGTGCCAGCAGCTGGAATTCAGGAGCAACTAATGAAAAACTGTTTTTT. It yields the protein CASSWNSGATNEKLFF.

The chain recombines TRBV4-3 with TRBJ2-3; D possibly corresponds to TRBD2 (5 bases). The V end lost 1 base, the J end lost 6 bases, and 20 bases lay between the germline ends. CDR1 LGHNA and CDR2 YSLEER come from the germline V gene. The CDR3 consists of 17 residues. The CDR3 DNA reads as TGCGCCAGCAGCCAAGTATCAGTGCAGGCGGGCAGTGATACGCAGTATTTT. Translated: CASSQVSVQAGSDTQYF.

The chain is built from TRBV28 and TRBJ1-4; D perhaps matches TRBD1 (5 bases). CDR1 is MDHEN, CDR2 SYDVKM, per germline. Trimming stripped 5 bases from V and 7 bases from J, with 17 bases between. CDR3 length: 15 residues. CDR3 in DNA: TGTGCCAGCAGTCCCCGGACGGGACTGAGTGAAAAACTGTTTTTT. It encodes CASSPRTGLSEKLFF.

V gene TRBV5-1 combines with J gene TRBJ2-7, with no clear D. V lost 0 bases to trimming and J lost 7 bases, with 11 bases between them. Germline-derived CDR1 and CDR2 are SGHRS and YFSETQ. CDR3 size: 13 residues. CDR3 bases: TGCGCCAGCAGCTTGGCCAGGCCTGGGGAGCAGTACTTC. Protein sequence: CASSLARPGEQYF. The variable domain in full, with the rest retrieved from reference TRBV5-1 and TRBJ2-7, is KAGVTQTPRYLIKTRGQQVTLSCSPISGHRSVSWYQQTPGQGLQFLFEYFSETQRNKGNFPGRFSGRQFSNSRSEMNVSTLELGDSALYLCASSLARPGEQYFGPGTRLTVT.